This T cell receptor (beta chain) was captured by sequencing in a study of CD8 T cells in Susac syndrome. About the study: At the time their blood was drawn, patients with Susac syndrome were either therapy-naive, on corticosteroids (with some of them also receiving intravenous immunoglobulin), or on intravenous immunoglobulin alone.

To note about this clonotype: As yet, its antigen is unknown.

General study points: Susac-specific public clones found in total CD8+ repertoires numbered around 16, and those in CD8+ TEMRA repertoires numbered about 5.

Trimming removed 0 bases from V and 0 bases from J; junction bases left unmatched: 5. The V gene's germline CDR1 is GTSNPN and CDR2 SVGIG (reference sequence). The length of the CDR3 is 16 residues. RNA, at roughly 0.45 to 1 ug, was reverse transcribed with random hexamers. TCRdb processed the immunoSEQ multiplex PCR reads anew with MiXCR; each CDR3 protein has one entry. Among tens of thousands of distinct CDR3 sequences, over 85% were seen once, and the ten largest hold around 0.94%. The gene calls are TRBV30 and TRBJ2-3; 8 nucleotides align to TRBD2. Material: CD8+ T cells from PBMCs. This receptor was taken from a human donor with Susac syndrome. DNA of the CDR3: TGTGCCTGGAGTGTAGGGGCTAGCGGGAGCACAGATACGCAGTATTTT. This gives the protein CAWSVGASGSTDTQYF.